This T cell receptor (beta chain) was captured by sequencing in a study of cytomegalovirus exposure and HLA in healthy donors. Only in-frame clones appear in the TCRdb table, and some are missing; sequencing was by immunoSEQ multiplex PCR. The sample shows tens of thousands of clones, approximately 89% of them seen only once. Sequences were obtained from PBMCs. The clonotype originates from a woman between 18 and 29 years old in good health and CMV-seronegative.

This CDR3 is CASTRTGNTGELFF. In DNA, the CDR3 is TGTGCCAGCACCCGGACAGGCAACACCGGGGAGCTGTTTTTT. V is TRBV2 and J is TRBJ2-2; the match to TRBD1 covers 7 bases. With 7 bases clipped from V and 2 bases from J, the junction kept 4 bases outside the gene matches. Germline CDR1 and CDR2: SNHLY and FYNNEI. The CDR3 consists of 14 residues.